The 2 T cell receptor beta chains below were found in one sample sequenced in a study of blood T cell repertoires in COVID-19 (TCRdb year 2020). Library preparation used the immunoSEQ multiplex PCR assay. The table comes from immuneACCESS by way of TCRdb, which keeps in-frame sequences with V and J called. Part of the clones is missing from these tables; in studies checked, under half for an unresolved V gene and the rest for unknown reasons. Counted in this sample were roughly 70,000 clones; about 80% of them appeared once. The ten top clones hold around a sixth of the sample. Sequenced input: peripheral blood. The source of these receptors is a man in his 70s who had recovered from COVID-19.

The chain has TRBV24-1 and TRBJ2-3; 7 positions match TRBD2. With V trimmed by 9 bases and J by 2 bases, 7 bases remained unmatched. The CDR3 has 14 amino acids. The germline V gene encodes CDR1 KGHDR and CDR2 SFDVKD. CDR3 DNA sequence: TGTGCCACCGGAGCGGGGAGCCACACAGATACGCAGTATTTT. Protein: CATGAGSHTDTQYF.

V is TRBV11-2 and J is TRBJ2-1, with a possible D match to TRBD2 (5 bases). Trimming pared 1 base from V and 6 bases from J, leaving 10 bases between. CDR1 SGHAT and CDR2 FQNNGV come from the germline V gene. CDR3 length: 14 residues. The CDR3 sequence: CASSLAYEGNEQFF. CDR3 sequence (DNA): TGTGCCAGCAGCTTAGCATACGAGGGCAATGAGCAGTTCTTC.